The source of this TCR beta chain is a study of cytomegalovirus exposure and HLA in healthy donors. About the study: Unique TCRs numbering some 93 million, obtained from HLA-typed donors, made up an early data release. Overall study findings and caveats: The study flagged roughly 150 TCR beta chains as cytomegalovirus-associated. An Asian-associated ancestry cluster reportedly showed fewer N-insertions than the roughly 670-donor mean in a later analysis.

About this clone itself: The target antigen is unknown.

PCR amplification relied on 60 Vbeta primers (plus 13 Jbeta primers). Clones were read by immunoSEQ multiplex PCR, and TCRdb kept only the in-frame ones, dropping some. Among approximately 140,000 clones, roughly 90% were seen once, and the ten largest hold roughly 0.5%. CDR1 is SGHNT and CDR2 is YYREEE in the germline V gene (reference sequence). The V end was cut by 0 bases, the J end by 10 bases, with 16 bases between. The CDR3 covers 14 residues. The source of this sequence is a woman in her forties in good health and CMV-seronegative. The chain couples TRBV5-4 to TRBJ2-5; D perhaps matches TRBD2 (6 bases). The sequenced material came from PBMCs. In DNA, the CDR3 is TGTGCCAGCAGCTTGGATCGGGAGAAGTTGGTCCAGTACTTC. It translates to CASSLDREKLVQYF.